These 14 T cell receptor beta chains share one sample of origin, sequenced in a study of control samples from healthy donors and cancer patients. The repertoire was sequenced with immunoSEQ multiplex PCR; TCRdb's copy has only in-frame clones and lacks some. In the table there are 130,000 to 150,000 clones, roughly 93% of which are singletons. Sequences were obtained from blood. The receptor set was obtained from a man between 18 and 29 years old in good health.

The CDR3 bases are TGCGCCATCAAACAGGGGGCGGCTGAAGCTTTCTTT. Translating gives CAIKQGAAEAFF. V usage is TRBV10-2 and J usage is TRBJ1-1, with 9 bases matching TRBD1. V shed 10 bases, J shed 6 bases, and the junction held 6 bases outside the gene matches. The germline V gene encodes CDR1 WSHSY and CDR2 SAAADI. The CDR3 runs to 12 residues.

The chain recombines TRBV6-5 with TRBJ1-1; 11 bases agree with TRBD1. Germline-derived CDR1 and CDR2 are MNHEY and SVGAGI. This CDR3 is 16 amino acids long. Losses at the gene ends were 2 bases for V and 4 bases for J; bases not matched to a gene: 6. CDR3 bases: TGTGCCAGCAGTTACGCGGACAGGGGGCGTAGCACTGAAGCTTTCTTT. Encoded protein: CASSYADRGRSTEAFF.

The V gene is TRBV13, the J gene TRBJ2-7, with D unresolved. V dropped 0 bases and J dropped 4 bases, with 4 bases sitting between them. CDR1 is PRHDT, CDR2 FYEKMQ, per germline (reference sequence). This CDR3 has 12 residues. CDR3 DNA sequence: TGTGCCAGCAGCTTAGGTGTTTACGAGCAGTACTTC. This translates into CASSLGVYEQYF.

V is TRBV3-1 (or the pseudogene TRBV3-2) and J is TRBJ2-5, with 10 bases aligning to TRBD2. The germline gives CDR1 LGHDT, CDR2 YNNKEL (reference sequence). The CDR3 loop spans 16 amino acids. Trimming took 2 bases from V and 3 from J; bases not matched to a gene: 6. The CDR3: CASSQPLAGAKETQYF. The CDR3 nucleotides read TGTGCCAGCAGCCAACCGCTAGCGGGGGCAAAAGAGACCCAGTACTTC.

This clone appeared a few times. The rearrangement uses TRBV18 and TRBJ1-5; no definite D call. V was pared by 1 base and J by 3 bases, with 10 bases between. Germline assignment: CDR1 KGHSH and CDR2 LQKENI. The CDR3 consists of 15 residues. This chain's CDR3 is CASSPLYGDNQPQHF. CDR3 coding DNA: TGTGCCAGCTCACCACTTTATGGGGACAATCAGCCCCAGCATTTT.

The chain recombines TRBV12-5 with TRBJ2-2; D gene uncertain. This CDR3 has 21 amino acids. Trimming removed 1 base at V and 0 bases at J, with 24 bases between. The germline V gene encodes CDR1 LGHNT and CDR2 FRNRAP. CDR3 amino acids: CASGLAFLPLSTTTNTGELFF. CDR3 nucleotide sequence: TGTGCTAGTGGTTTGGCCTTCCTACCCCTCTCGACAACCACGAACACCGGGGAGCTGTTTTTT.

CDR3 sequence (DNA): TGTGCCAGCAGCGTTGCCTCTGGGGCCTACGAGCAGTACTTC. Translating it yields CASSVASGAYEQYF. J is TRBJ2-7 and V is TRBV3-1 (or the pseudogene TRBV3-2); D not certain. Trimming cost V 5 bases and J 2 bases, with 13 bases left between them. Germline CDR1 and CDR2: LGHDT and YNNKEL (reference sequence). This CDR3 region has 14 residues.

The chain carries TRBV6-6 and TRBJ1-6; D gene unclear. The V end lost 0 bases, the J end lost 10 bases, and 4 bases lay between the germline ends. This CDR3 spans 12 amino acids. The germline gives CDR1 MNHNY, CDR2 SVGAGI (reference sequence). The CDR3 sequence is CASSYSASPLHF. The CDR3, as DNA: TGTGCCAGCAGTTACTCAGCCTCACCCCTCCACTTT.

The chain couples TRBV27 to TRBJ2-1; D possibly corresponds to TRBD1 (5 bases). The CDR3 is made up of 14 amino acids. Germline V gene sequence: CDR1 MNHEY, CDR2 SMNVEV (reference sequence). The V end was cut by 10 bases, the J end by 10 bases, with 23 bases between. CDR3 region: CATWSGPGFREQFF. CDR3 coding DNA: TGTGCCACCTGGTCCGGGCCAGGGTTCAGGGAGCAGTTCTTC.

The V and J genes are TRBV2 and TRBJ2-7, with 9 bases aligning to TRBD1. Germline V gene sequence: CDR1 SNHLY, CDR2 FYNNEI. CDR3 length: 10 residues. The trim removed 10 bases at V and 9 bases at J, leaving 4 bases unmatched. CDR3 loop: CATGDRAQYF. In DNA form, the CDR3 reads TGTGCCACCGGGGACAGGGCGCAGTACTTC.

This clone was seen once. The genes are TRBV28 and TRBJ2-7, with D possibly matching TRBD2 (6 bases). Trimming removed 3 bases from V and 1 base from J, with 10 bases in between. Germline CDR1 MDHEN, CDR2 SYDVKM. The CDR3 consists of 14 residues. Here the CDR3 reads CASSFIGGSYEQYF. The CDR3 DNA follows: TGTGCCAGCAGTTTTATCGGGGGATCCTACGAGCAGTACTTC.

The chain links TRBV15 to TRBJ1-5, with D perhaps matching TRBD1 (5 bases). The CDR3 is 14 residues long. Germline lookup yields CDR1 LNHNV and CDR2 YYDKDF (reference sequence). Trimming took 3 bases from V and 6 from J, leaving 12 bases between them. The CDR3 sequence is CATSRGGSGQPQHF. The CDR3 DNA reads TGTGCCACCAGCAGGGGGGGGTCCGGTCAGCCCCAGCATTTT. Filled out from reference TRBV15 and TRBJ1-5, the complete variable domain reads DAMVIQNPRYQVTQFGKPVTLSCSQTLNHNVMYWYQQKSSQAPKLLFHYYDKDFNNEADTPDNFQSRRPNTSFCFLDIRSPGLGDTAMYLCATSRGGSGQPQHFGDGTRLSIL.

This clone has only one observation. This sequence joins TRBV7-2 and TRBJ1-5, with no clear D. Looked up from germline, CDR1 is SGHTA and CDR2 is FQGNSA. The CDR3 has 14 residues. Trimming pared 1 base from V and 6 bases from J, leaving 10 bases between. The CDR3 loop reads CASSLVSIGQPQHF. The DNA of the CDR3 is TGTGCCAGCAGCTTAGTTTCAATAGGTCAGCCCCAGCATTTT.

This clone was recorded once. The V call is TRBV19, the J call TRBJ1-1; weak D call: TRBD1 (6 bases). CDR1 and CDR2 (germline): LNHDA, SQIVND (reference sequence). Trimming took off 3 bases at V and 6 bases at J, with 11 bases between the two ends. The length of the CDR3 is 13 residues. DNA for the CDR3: TGTGCCAGTAGTATCAACAGGGCGGCTGAAGCTTTCTTT. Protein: CASSINRAAEAFF.